These 22 T cell receptor beta chains were all obtained from the same sample, sequenced in a study of blood T cell repertoires in COVID-19. Using immunoSEQ multiplex PCR, the repertoire was profiled, and TCRdb retains in-frame clones only, with some absent. Among under 500,000 clones listed, 80% to 90% were seen once. Sequenced material: PBMCs or T cells enriched from blood (not recorded which). The origin of the receptors is a man in his thirties or forties who had recovered from COVID-19.

The V call is TRBV4-1, the J call TRBJ2-2; D gene unclear. The CDR3 has 12 amino acids. The germline V gene encodes CDR1 MGHRA and CDR2 YSYEKL. V was clipped by 4 bases and J by 4 bases, with 4 bases between them. The CDR3 here is CASSLLTGELFF. CDR3 coding DNA: TGCGCCAGCAGCCTCCTCACCGGGGAGCTGTTTTTT.

V gene TRBV5-1 combines with J gene TRBJ2-2; 10 positions match TRBD2. CDR1 and CDR2 from the germline V gene are SGHRS and YFSETQ. The CDR3 totals 17 residues. V trimming: 2 bases; J trimming: 3 bases; junction bases outside the gene matches: 7. CDR3 nucleotide sequence: TGCGCCAGCAGCTTCTTACTAGCGGGACTCTACACCGGGGAGCTGTTTTTT. Amino acid sequence: CASSFLLAGLYTGELFF. The variable domain in full, completed from reference TRBV5-1 and TRBJ2-2, reads KAGVTQTPRYLIKTRGQQVTLSCSPISGHRSVSWYQQTPGQGLQFLFEYFSETQRNKGNFPGRFSGRQFSNSRSEMNVSTLELGDSALYLCASSFLLAGLYTGELFFGEGSRLTVL.

The CDR3, as DNA: TGTGCCTGGCAACCTAGGGAGTTCGGGACAGGCAATCAGCCCCAGCATTTT. Translated, it gives CAWQPREFGTGNQPQHF. The chain uses TRBV30 and TRBJ1-5, with 7 bases identical to TRBD1. The ends lost 5 bases at V and 2 bases at J; junction bases unmatched: 15. The CDR3 is 17 residues long. Germline V CDR1 and CDR2: GTSNPN, SVGIG (reference sequence).

This rearrangement joins TRBV28 to TRBJ2-7, with a tentative D call TRBD2 (5 bases). V dropped 3 bases and J dropped 3 bases, with 12 bases sitting between them. Per germline, CDR1 MDHEN and CDR2 SYDVKM. This CDR3 is built from 14 residues. The CDR3 spells CASSFVGDIYEQYF. The CDR3 region has the DNA TGTGCCAGCAGTTTCGTGGGAGATATCTACGAGCAGTACTTC. Based on the CDR3 plus reference TRBV28 and TRBJ2-7, the full variable domain is DVKVTQSSRYLVKRTGEKVFLECVQDMDHENMFWYRQDPGLGLRLIYFSYDVKMKEKGDIPEGYSVSREKKERFSLILESASTNQTSMYLCASSFVGDIYEQYFGPGTRLTVT.

A remark on this clone: Other DNA sequences from this sample encode an identical CDR3 as well. The V gene is TRBV29-1, the J gene TRBJ2-1; TRBD2 agrees at 9 bases. J gave up 4 bases and V 7 bases, and 5 bases lay outside the gene matches. The CDR3 covers 13 residues. Germline CDR1 reads SQVTM; CDR2 reads ANQGSEA. CDR3 DNA: TGCAGCGCCGGCCTAGCGGGGTACAATGAGCAGTTCTTC. Amino acids: CSAGLAGYNEQFF.

The chain carries TRBV21-1 and TRBJ2-1; the DNA was not compared with TRBD1, the D call given in the table. TRBV21-1 is a pseudogene locus. The CDR3 length is 16 residues. The CDR3 DNA sequence: TGTGCCAGCAGCTCTCCCGGGACAGGGATCCGTAATGAGCAGTTCTTC. Protein product: CASSSPGTGIRNEQFF.

This chain links TRBV28 with TRBJ1-6; D gene ambiguous. Germline CDR1 is MDHEN and CDR2 is SYDVKM. The CDR3 sequence is 13 residues long. The V end lost 7 bases, the J end lost 9 bases, and 13 bases lay between the germline ends. The CDR3 protein is CASNLLGSSPLHF. In DNA, the CDR3 is TGTGCCAGCAATCTTCTCGGGTCTTCACCCCTCCACTTT. The full variable domain, completed using reference TRBV28 and TRBJ1-6, is DVKVTQSSRYLVKRTGEKVFLECVQDMDHENMFWYRQDPGLGLRLIYFSYDVKMKEKGDIPEGYSVSREKKERFSLILESASTNQTSMYLCASNLLGSSPLHFGNGTRLTVT.

The rearrangement links TRBV7-9 to TRBJ1-1; D gene uncertain. Germline V CDR1 and CDR2: SEHNR, FQNEAQ (reference sequence). V was clipped by 5 bases and J by 3 bases, with 13 bases between them. CDR3 size: 14 residues. The CDR3 loop reads CASSTRGEDTEAFF. CDR3 nucleotides: TGTGCCAGCAGCACCCGCGGGGAAGACACTGAAGCTTTCTTT.

The chain couples TRBV7-9 to TRBJ2-1; D call uncertain. Trimming stripped 2 bases from V and 9 bases from J, with 8 bases between. Germline-derived CDR1 and CDR2 are SEHNR and FQNEAQ (reference sequence). The CDR3 spans 12 residues. Here the CDR3 DNA reads TGTGCCAGCAGCTTATTCAGTCTTGAGCAGTTCTTC. Its translation is CASSLFSLEQFF.

The chain uses TRBV27 and TRBJ2-7, with D possibly matching TRBD1 (5 bases). CDR1 is MNHEY, CDR2 SMNVEV, per germline (reference sequence). This CDR3 is 13 amino acids long. The ends were cut back, 2 bases at V and 6 bases at J, with 11 bases in the middle. CDR3 sequence (DNA): TGTGCCAGCAGTTTAGGGGCCCTCGGCGAGCAGTACTTC. Translating it yields CASSLGALGEQYF.

The chain links TRBV13 to TRBJ1-1; D is unclear. CDR1 and CDR2 from the germline V gene are PRHDT and FYEKMQ (reference sequence). The V gene lost 7 bases and the J gene lost 6 bases, with 21 bases spanning the gap. This CDR3 is built from 15 residues. The CDR3, as DNA: TGTGCCAGCACCCCAGTGGTGGCCCCGCGGGCTGAAGCTTTCTTT. Translated, it gives CASTPVVAPRAEAFF.

The genes are TRBV5-8 and TRBJ2-5, with D possibly being TRBD1 (6 bases). This CDR3 is built from 15 residues. Per the germline V gene, CDR1 is SGHTS and CDR2 is YDEGEE. Trimming took off 0 bases at V and 3 bases at J, with 12 bases between the two ends. CDR3 nucleotide sequence: TGTGCCAGCAGCTTGGGTTGGACAGCCGAAGAGACCCAGTACTTC. It translates to CASSLGWTAEETQYF.

V gene TRBV2 combines with J gene TRBJ2-1; 15 bases are shared with TRBD2. Germline CDR1 reads SNHLY; CDR2 reads FYNNEI. The CDR3 runs to 21 residues. V lost 3 bases, J lost 0 bases, and 12 bases stayed unmatched. CDR3 in amino acids: CASSDTRTSGRAYSSYNEQFF. For the CDR3, the DNA is TGTGCCAGCAGTGATACTCGGACTAGCGGGAGGGCCTATAGCTCCTACAATGAGCAGTTCTTC.

The V gene is TRBV5-1, the J gene TRBJ2-7, with D perhaps TRBD2 (5 bases). V lost 0 bases and J lost 0, with 10 bases in between. This CDR3 is built from 15 residues. Looked up from germline, CDR1 is SGHRS and CDR2 is YFSETQ. The CDR3 loop reads CASSLDPGGSYEQYF. CDR3 nucleotides: TGCGCCAGCAGCTTGGACCCAGGAGGCTCCTACGAGCAGTACTTC.

The rearrangement joins TRBV4-1 to TRBJ2-5; 11 bases agree with TRBD2. There are 16 residues in the CDR3. Unmatched junction bases numbered 2, after V lost 0 bases and J lost 2 bases. CDR1 and CDR2 from the germline V gene are MGHRA and YSYEKL. As DNA, the CDR3 is TGCGCCAGCAGCCAAGAGACTAGCGGGACACAAGAGACCCAGTACTTC. Its protein is CASSQETSGTQETQYF.

Only one count was recorded for this clone. The rearrangement joins TRBV4-2 to TRBJ1-5; 7 bases map to TRBD1. The germline V gene has CDR1 LGHNA and CDR2 YNFKEQ. This CDR3 is built from 18 residues. The junction had 15 bases not matched to a gene; V was cut back by 4 bases and J by 3 bases. The CDR3 sequence is CASSPGPGEGAHNQPQHF. CDR3 in DNA: TGTGCCAGCAGCCCCGGACCGGGAGAGGGGGCTCACAATCAGCCCCAGCATTTT.

The chain combines TRBV27 with TRBJ2-2; 7 bases match TRBD2. Germline V gene data show CDR1 as MNHEY and CDR2 as SMNVEV (reference sequence). This CDR3 has 17 residues. V lost 6 bases to trimming and J lost 1 base; unmatched junction nucleotides: 11. The CDR3 nucleotides are TGTGCCAGCAGCCGACGGGGGGATAGCAAGAACACCGGGGAGCTGTTTTTT. Translated: CASSRRGDSKNTGELFF.

J is TRBJ2-1 and V is TRBV3-1 (or the pseudogene TRBV3-2), with 11 positions matching TRBD2. The length of the CDR3 is 14 residues. In germline, CDR1 is LGHDT, CDR2 YNNKEL (reference sequence). V was clipped by 7 bases and J by 9 bases; unmatched bases: 8. In DNA, the CDR3 is TGTGCCAGCACCCTATCTAGCGGGAGGAGTGAGCAGTTCTTC. Encoded protein: CASTLSSGRSEQFF.

This chain joins TRBV11-2 and TRBJ1-3; D gene unclear. Trimming removed 1 base at V and 0 bases at J, with 10 bases between. The CDR3 is 16 residues long. CDR1 SGHAT and CDR2 FQNNGV come from the germline V gene. CDR3 sequence reads: CASSLALSSSGNTIYF. DNA of the CDR3: TGTGCCAGCAGCTTAGCCCTCTCTAGCTCTGGAAACACCATATATTTT.

The chain is built from TRBV29-1 and TRBJ2-7; D may be TRBD1 (6 bases). CDR1 and CDR2 from the germline V gene are SQVTM and ANQGSEA. With 5 bases removed from V and 2 bases from J, the gap between germline ends came to 16 bases. CDR3 length: 14 residues. DNA for the CDR3: TGCAGCGTTTTCTTCACAGGGCTAGCCTACGAGCAGTACTTC. Translated, it gives CSVFFTGLAYEQYF.

The chain employs TRBV7-6 and TRBJ2-2, with TRBD2 matching 7 bases. Unmatched junction bases numbered 7, after V lost 8 bases and J lost 7 bases. The CDR3 extends over 13 amino acids. Germline V gene data show CDR1 as SGHVS and CDR2 as FNYEAQ. As DNA, the CDR3 is TGTGCCAGCGCGCGGGAGTGGGACGGGGAGCTGTTTTTT. Translation: CASAREWDGELFF.

V usage is TRBV2 and J usage is TRBJ2-7; 9 bases are a match to TRBD2. Germline V gene data show CDR1 as SNHLY and CDR2 as FYNNEI. This CDR3 is 11 amino acids long. The junction had 5 bases not matched to a gene; V was cut back by 7 bases and J by 10 bases. The DNA of the CDR3 is TGTGCCAGCACTCAGCGGGAGGCCCAGTACTTC. Translating gives CASTQREAQYF.